This TCR beta chain was captured in a study of cytomegalovirus exposure and HLA in healthy donors (dated by TCRdb to the late 2010s). In the study overall: An earlier analysis of some 550 of the donors reported 250 to 300 Gb of sequence data and 100 million to 130 million unique TCR beta sequences from some 180 million T cells. Along with the approximately 670-subject first cohort, a separate validation cohort of over a hundred different subjects was used. Class I and class II HLA loci were covered by the typing at four-digit resolution. Every repertoire in the discovery cohort had been generated on one and the same sequencing platform. Genome-wide SNP genotypes for about three fifths of the 666 donors were used in a later genetic analysis, which treated that subset as a discovery cohort. To study patterns of TCR occurrence, a later analysis re-analyzed previously published TCR beta repertoires from 666 donors and added high-resolution HLA genotyping. The study was designed to test whether signatures of past pathogen exposure could be identified by cataloging public T cell receptors. A few DR-DQ haplotypes were handled as single units for association and clustering because linkage in the cohort was strong. Among under 450 genotyped donors of the cohort, an average of approximately 240,000 unique TCR beta nucleotide sequences were sequenced per donor, about a sixth of them non-productive. Donor age, sex, ethnicity and CMV serostatus were compiled alongside the repertoire data. In an earlier analysis of a few hundred of the donors, high-throughput TCR beta sequencing was used to judge whether each TCR beta V gene segment behaved as functional or pseudogenic. Rather than drawing on any new phenotypic data, the later analysis identified candidate immune exposures from TCR beta sequences and the way those sequences occurred across donors. An early release that covered about 600 HLA-typed donors contained approximately 300 gigabases of sequencing data and around 80 million unique TCR sequences. The number of donors typed differed by locus, with roughly 620-630 for A, B, C, DRB1 and DQB1, over 500 for DQA1, 606 for DPA1, and some 440 for DPB1. The study combined high-throughput TCR immunosequencing, statistical association of individual TCRs with disease status, and machine learning to predict cytomegalovirus infection status. The T cell repertoires of 700 or so subjects were profiled by immunosequencing and related to cytomegalovirus serostatus. Among the approximately 420 genotyped donors, about 85% belonged to the genetic ancestry cluster associated with self-reported Caucasian donors. Overall study results and their limits: Correlated functional status among segregating V segments might be attributable to linkage disequilibrium, but an unknown experimental factor could not be ruled out. According to a later analysis, parvovirus B19, influenza, CMV and Epstein-Barr virus appeared linked to several top co-occurrence clusters. The authors suggested that the approach could potentially be extended to other disease states and immunological phenotypes. The study gave a list of roughly 150 TCR beta chains associated with cytomegalovirus. According to a later analysis, TCR association rates differed among HLA loci, with DRB1 alleles showing the most associated TCRs and HLA-C alleles showing the fewest. A few of the identified cytomegalovirus-associated TCR beta chains were confirmed in vitro to be specific for cytomegalovirus antigens. A further reported finding was that TCR beta sequences accurately predicted the HLA-A and HLA-B alleles for most subjects in the first cohort. Because HLA typing was unavailable for some donors at each locus, only the typed subset was used in association tests. In a later genetic analysis, fewer N-insertions in productive TCRs were reported among donors in an Asian-associated ancestry cluster than the approximately 710-donor mean. When HLA alleles, especially DR and DQ, strongly co-occurred, attributing TCR associations to individual alleles was difficult. CMV serostatus was the only immune exposure information available for the cohort. A later analysis found that most CMV-associated TCR beta chains appeared HLA-restricted, with HLA associations seemingly driven largely by CMV exposure. Cytomegalovirus status was reported to be diagnosed by the classifier with high specificity and sensitivity in both the original and validation cohorts. Across donors, most TCR sequences were observed very rarely, whereas some public TCRs were present in many individuals. Roughly uniform sequencing depth across donors was assumed in presence/absence analyses, although this assumption may not hold. An association between a missense DCLRE1C variant and V-gene and J-gene trimming of TCR beta chains was found in a later genetic analysis and replicated in an independent cohort. A later analysis found that HLA-associated TCR beta chains were more clonally expanded and had lower generation probabilities than equally common non-associated chains. Only TCR beta chains were sequenced in this cohort, and the absence of alpha or paired-chain data limited detectable features. Specific HLA alleles were associated with 15,000 to 20,000 TCR beta sequences at a false discovery rate of 0.05 in a later analysis. A cluster of highly shared sequence variants was judged likely to be a technical artifact of the sequencing pipeline. Around 16 rarely observed V segments, including chromosome 9 orphons, were excluded from the earlier analysis of 550 to 700 of the donors because counts were too low. Broadly in line with IMGT annotations, most TCR beta V segments showed up in productive rearrangements about 90% or about 30% of the time in an earlier analysis of approximately 640 of the donors.

Receptor libraries were prepared by the immunoSEQ multiplex PCR assay. For the multiplex PCR, a mixture combining 60 forward primers for TCR Vbeta segments and 13 reverse primers for TCR Jbeta segments was used. The CDR3 region of rearranged TCR beta genes was amplified from genomic DNA by a multiplex PCR assay. The Illumina HiSeq System was used to sequence the amplified TCR beta libraries as 87-base-pair reads. Processing in the source paper ran as follows. A later analysis tallied around 82 million unique TCR beta chains across the approximately 670 repertoires, and about 12 million of those chains were shared by two or more donors. A nearest-neighbor algorithm error-corrected the raw reads and collapsed the reads into unique sequences, merging closely related sequences to remove PCR and sequencing errors. CDR3 sequences were aligned to IMGT reference sequences to assign V, D and J gene segments. For a sequence to be retained, at least a six-nucleotide match to both a V gene segment and a J gene segment was required. Rearrangements were classified as productive when the CDR3 lacked stop codons and remained in frame with V and J, and all other rearrangements were classified as non-productive. CDR3 was defined by IMGT convention, running from the second conserved V-encoded cysteine to the conserved J-encoded phenylalanine. The earlier analysis of 500 to 750 of the donors excluded any sequence lacking an unambiguous match to a single V gene segment. An earlier analysis of a few hundred of the donors called V segments functional above 56.7% productive rearrangements and segregating when the between-donor standard deviation exceeded 5%. To diagnose cytomegalovirus status from the catalog of TCR beta chain sequences, a statistical classification framework was built. In a later analysis, V and J genes were assigned by comparing TCR nucleotide sequences against IMGT/GENE-DB human TR gene sequences. Using the TCRdist pipeline, a later analysis assigned CDR3 sequences along with most-parsimonious VDJ recombination scenarios. In a later analysis, each TCR beta chain was defined by its CDR3 amino acid sequence together with its V-gene family, and reads lacking a unique V-gene family were excluded. As a way to deal with suspected cross-contamination and a sequencing artifact, a later analysis dropped 640 or so nucleotide sequences that were highly shared and had low generation probability. A later analysis calculated a clonal expansion index for each public chain from normalized within-repertoire ranks of inferred template counts. A later analysis computed generation probabilities with a VDJ recombination model fitted to out-of-frame rearrangements, and checked the results against IGoR. A later analysis scored TCR-TCR, TCR-HLA and TCR-CMV co-occurrence with hypergeometric tests, applying a repertoire-size bias correction to TCR pairs. A later analysis estimated false discovery rates by permuting HLA or CMV assignments 20 times. In a later analysis, co-occurring TCRs were grouped using DBSCAN, with TCRdist sequence similarity added in when clustering inside HLA-allele-positive subsets. Repertoires with fewer than 30,000 or more than 120,000 public chains, plus five repertoires with anomalous nucleotide sharing, were excluded from co-occurrence clustering. TCRdb limited this immuneACCESS table to in-frame rearrangements with V and J called. A share of clones is missing; checked studies link under half to unresolved V genes, and the rest is unexplained. Clonal size and the V and J genes are those of that table, whereas D and trimming came from the DNA. A total of under 300,000 clones appear in this sample, roughly two thirds of them only once. The top ten clones comprise roughly 2.4% of the sample.

Remarks on this clone: Its antigen has not been determined. Per-nucleotide qualities are absent, and no much larger clonotype sits a single base away.

In total, 666 healthy bone marrow donors made up the cohort. At the time of sampling, every cohort member was nominally healthy, though immune exposures that went unrecorded were likely present. The donor tested CMV seronegative and was one of the 352 seronegative cohort members. Every donor gave a peripheral blood sample, and the peripheral blood mononuclear cells from that sample were used for TCR beta sequencing. Genomic DNA extraction from the blood cell samples was performed with the Qiagen DNeasy Blood Extraction Kit. What was sequenced was PBMCs. This clonotype originated in a female donor in good health and CMV-seronegative.

The nucleotide sequence reads TGCGCCAGCAGTGGTGCGGGAACGTACCAAGAGACCCAGTACTTC. This sequence encodes CASSGAGTYQETQYF. The chain employs TRBV10-1 and TRBJ2-5, and the D gene may be TRBD2, 6 bases matching. The CDR3 holds 15 amino acids from the cysteine to the phenylalanine. The CDR3 DNA has 45 bases and is translated from base 1. V and J lose 4 bases and 0 bases, and a span of 12 bases separates them. Looking up the germline V gene (reference sequence) yields CDR1 WNHNN and CDR2 SYGVQD.